These 28 T cell receptor beta chains originate from one sample sequenced in a study of siplizumab effects on memory and regulatory T cells (dated by TCRdb to about 2019). Libraries were built with the immunoSEQ multiplex PCR assay. TCRdb retrieved this table from immuneACCESS and kept in-frame rearrangements only. Not all clones are present; in checked studies, unresolved V genes account for under half, and no reason is known for the remainder. This sample gives over 100,000 clones in total; 92% of them show up just once. The ten largest clones take up under 0.75% of the sample. The sequenced material came from Tregs sorted from blood. These TCRs come from a human donor in good health.

This clone was recorded once. This chain links TRBV19 with TRBJ2-3, with 12 bases identical to TRBD2. Per the germline V gene, CDR1 is LNHDA and CDR2 is SQIVND (reference sequence). This CDR3 is built from 17 residues. J was trimmed by 4 bases and V by 8 bases; bases with no gene match: 13. The CDR3 spells CASSIARLAGGSDTQYF. The CDR3 DNA reads TGTGCCAGTTCGATAGCGCGGCTAGCGGGGGGGTCAGATACGCAGTATTTT. The whole variable domain, filled in from reference TRBV19 and TRBJ2-3, reads DGGITQSPKYLFRKEGQNVTLSCEQNLNHDAMYWYRQDPGQGLRLIYYSQIVNDFQKGDIAEGYSVSREKKESFPLTVTSAQKNPTAFYLCASSIARLAGGSDTQYFGPGTRLTVL.

In this sample, this clone turned up once. This chain uses TRBV19 with TRBJ1-5; D unresolved. V dropped 6 bases and J dropped 3 bases, with 15 bases sitting between them. The CDR3 consists of 15 residues. The germline CDR1 and CDR2 sequences are LNHDA and SQIVND (reference sequence). The CDR3 loop reads CASRREHGYNQPQHF. The CDR3, as DNA: TGTGCCAGTAGGAGGGAGCACGGTTACAATCAGCCCCAGCATTTT.

The chain uses TRBV5-1 and TRBJ1-2; no firm D call. V gave up 6 bases and J gave up 3 bases, with 21 bases separating them. Germline CDR1 and CDR2: SGHRS and YFSETQ. The CDR3 sequence is 16 residues long. The CDR3 DNA is TGCGCCAGCAAACCCGCGCACATTGCCAGAGACTATGGCTACACCTTC. Translation gives CASKPAHIARDYGYTF. The entire variable domain, with the rest obtained from reference TRBV5-1 and TRBJ1-2, is as follows: KAGVTQTPRYLIKTRGQQVTLSCSPISGHRSVSWYQQTPGQGLQFLFEYFSETQRNKGNFPGRFSGRQFSNSRSEMNVSTLELGDSALYLCASKPAHIARDYGYTFGSGTRLTVV.

The rearrangement links TRBV6-6 to TRBJ2-2; D remains ambiguous. V lost 4 bases and J 5 bases, leaving 17 bases between the germline ends. The CDR3 loop spans 16 amino acids. CDR1 is MNHNY and CDR2 is SVGAGI in the germline V gene (reference sequence). The CDR3 region is CASSFPGPTRTGELFF. The CDR3 bases are TGTGCCAGCAGTTTCCCTGGACCGACGCGAACCGGGGAGCTGTTTTTT.

This clone was recorded once. The chain combines TRBV15 with TRBJ2-6, with TRBD1 as a possible D gene (5 bases). Trimming cost V 0 bases and J 4 bases, with 13 bases left between them. The CDR3 is 17 amino acids. The germline V gene has CDR1 LNHNV and CDR2 YYDKDF (reference sequence). The CDR3 spells CATSRDTGFYGANVLTF. DNA for the CDR3: TGTGCCACCAGCAGAGATACAGGCTTCTACGGGGCCAACGTCCTGACTTTC.

This clone has a handful of counts. The rearrangement uses TRBV19 and TRBJ1-1; TRBD1 is a possible D gene (5 bases). The CDR3 is 14 residues long. Germline V gene lookup returns CDR1 LNHDA and CDR2 SQIVND (reference sequence). V lost 3 bases and J lost 5, with 13 bases in between. CDR3 nucleotides: TGTGCCAGTAGTATTGGCGGGGGTAGGACTGAAGCTTTCTTT. Encoded protein: CASSIGGGRTEAFF.

The sample holds one count of this clone. The chain combines TRBV7-9 with TRBJ2-1; D is uncertain. The V gene lost 0 bases and the J gene lost 2 bases, with 2 bases spanning the gap. Germline V gene data show CDR1 as SEHNR and CDR2 as FQNEAQ (reference sequence). CDR3 length equals 13 residues. Here the CDR3 reads CASSLAAYNEQFF. DNA of the CDR3: TGTGCCAGCAGCTTAGCAGCCTACAATGAGCAGTTCTTC.

The V call is TRBV5-1, the J call TRBJ2-3; 10 bases line up with TRBD1. V lost 6 bases and J lost 6; bases outside the gene matches: 7. The CDR3 sequence is 14 residues long. CDR1 and CDR2 from the germline V gene are SGHRS and YFSETQ. CDR3: CASTDRGQFDTQYF. The CDR3 bases are TGCGCCAGCACCGACAGGGGGCAATTTGATACGCAGTATTTT.

The chain carries TRBV6-6 and TRBJ1-2; TRBD1 matches 12 bases. The germline V gene has CDR1 MNHNY and CDR2 SVGAGI (reference sequence). The CDR3 has 15 amino acids. With V trimmed by 4 bases and J by 4 bases, 4 bases remained unmatched. This CDR3 reads CASSSGTGGSYGYTF. The CDR3 coding sequence is TGTGCCAGCAGTTCCGGGACAGGGGGCAGCTATGGCTACACCTTC.

This sequence joins TRBV6-1 and TRBJ1-5; no definite D call. CDR3 length: 20 residues. Germline assignment: CDR1 MNHNS and CDR2 SASEGT. V lost 3 bases to trimming and J lost 0 bases, with 24 bases between them. CDR3 nucleotides: TGTGCCAGCAGTGAGATACCGGGCTCATCCTTTCGCTATAGCAATCAGCCCCAGCATTTT. Translating it yields CASSEIPGSSFRYSNQPQHF.

This clone was picked up a small number of times. The V gene is TRBV9, the J gene TRBJ2-3, with D perhaps matching TRBD2 (6 bases). Germline CDR1 is SGDLS and CDR2 is YYNGEE. V was clipped by 2 bases and J by 5 bases, with 15 bases between them. This CDR3 has 15 residues. CDR3 bases: TGTGCCAGCAGCGTGGGAGGCGGGATGGTAGATACGCAGTATTTT. Amino acids: CASSVGGGMVDTQYF.

The chain employs TRBV19 and TRBJ1-1, with D perhaps TRBD1 (5 bases). CDR3 length: 15 residues. Germline loops: CDR1 LNHDA, CDR2 SQIVND (reference sequence). The V end lost 5 bases, the J end lost 3 bases, and 16 bases lay between the germline ends. The CDR3 protein is CASSPPGALYTEAFF. CDR3 DNA sequence: TGTGCCAGTAGTCCCCCCGGGGCGCTATACACTGAAGCTTTCTTT.

The chain recombines TRBV6-1 with TRBJ2-3; possible D gene TRBD2, 5 bases. Germline lookup yields CDR1 MNHNS and CDR2 SASEGT. Trimming left V 11 bases short and J 2 bases short, with 20 bases between. The CDR3 consists of 15 residues. CDR3 nucleotide sequence: TGTGCCCTAAATCCGGGGATAGCGATCACAGATACGCAGTATTTT. Protein sequence: CALNPGIAITDTQYF.

The chain links TRBV29-1 to TRBJ2-7, with D maybe TRBD1 (5 bases). Germline loops: CDR1 SQVTM, CDR2 ANQGSEA. Trimming took off 6 bases at V and 2 bases at J, with 11 bases between the two ends. This CDR3 is 12 amino acids long. CDR3 residues: CSVSPGPYEQYF. DNA for the CDR3: TGCAGCGTCTCACCAGGGCCCTACGAGCAGTACTTC.

The J gene is TRBJ1-1, the V gene TRBV21-1; the DNA was not compared with TRBD1, the D call given in the table. TRBV21-1 is a pseudogene segment. The CDR3 spans 13 residues. The CDR3 nucleotides are TGTGCCAGCAGCGTTCCATTGAACACTGAAGCTTTCTTT. Amino acid sequence: CASSVPLNTEAFF.

The gene calls are TRBV7-2 and TRBJ1-4; TRBD1 is a possible D gene (5 bases). Per germline, CDR1 SGHTA and CDR2 FQGNSA. V shed 5 bases and J shed 7 bases, with 14 bases lying between them. The CDR3 is made up of 14 amino acids. The CDR3: CASSRQRSGEKLFF. CDR3 nucleotides: TGTGCCAGCAGCAGACAGCGGTCCGGTGAAAAACTGTTTTTT.

The V call is TRBV18, the J call TRBJ1-6, with 12 bases aligning to TRBD1. This CDR3 spans 17 amino acids. CDR1 is KGHSH, CDR2 LQKENI, per germline. The V and J ends lost 4 bases and 9 bases, in that order; junction bases with no gene match: 10. DNA of the CDR3: TGTGCCAGCTCACAGACGGGACAGGGGGCTGTTGGTTCACCCCTCCACTTT. It yields the protein CASSQTGQGAVGSPLHF.

This chain connects TRBV25-1 to TRBJ1-2; the match to TRBD1 covers 10 bases. The length of the CDR3 is 15 residues. V dropped 1 base and J dropped 7; count of bases not matched to a gene: 6. Germline-derived CDR1 and CDR2 are MGHDK and SYGVNS. The CDR3 is CASSELGTGVGGYTF. The CDR3 DNA follows: TGTGCCAGCAGTGAATTGGGGACAGGGGTAGGTGGCTACACCTTC.

The chain couples TRBV6-6 to TRBJ1-1; TRBD1 is a possible D gene (5 bases). V lost 6 bases, J lost 1 base, and 12 bases lay in between. The germline V gene has CDR1 MNHNY and CDR2 SVGAGI (reference sequence). The CDR3 extends over 14 amino acids. The CDR3 loop reads CASRWDGGNTEAFF. CDR3 coding DNA: TGTGCCAGCAGATGGGACGGGGGGAACACTGAAGCTTTCTTT.

V gene TRBV6-5 combines with J gene TRBJ2-7; TRBD2 is a possible D gene (6 bases). CDR3 size: 16 residues. CDR1 and CDR2 (germline): MNHEY, SVGAGI. Trimming cost V 0 bases and J 1 base, with 13 bases left between them. The CDR3 DNA reads TGTGCCAGCAGTTACTCCCGACAGCGGGTTTCCTACGAGCAGTACTTC. Translation gives CASSYSRQRVSYEQYF.

The chain employs TRBV10-3 and TRBJ2-7, with TRBD1 identical over 9 bases. The CDR3 totals 16 residues. Trimming cost V 3 bases and J 0 bases; bases outside gene matches: 6. Germline CDR1 ENHRY, CDR2 SYGVKD. CDR3 residues: CAISDNRGRRSYEQYF. DNA for the CDR3: TGTGCCATCAGTGACAACAGGGGGCGCCGCTCCTACGAGCAGTACTTC.

The CDR3 sequence is CASSPPGTSGAYNEQFF. The DNA of the CDR3 is TGTGCCAGCAGCCCCCCCGGGACTAGTGGTGCCTACAATGAGCAGTTCTTC. The chain joins TRBV7-8 to TRBJ2-1; 8 bases map to TRBD2. The length of the CDR3 is 17 residues. Germline V gives CDR1 SGHVS, CDR2 FQNEAQ. The V gene end was trimmed by 5 bases and the J gene end by 2 bases; junction bases not matched to a gene: 11.

This clone has more than one count but fewer than ten. The chain links TRBV6-1 to TRBJ1-5; D gene ambiguous. Trimming removed 8 bases from V and 1 base from J, with 12 bases in between. The CDR3 sequence is 14 residues long. From germline, CDR1 is MNHNS and CDR2 SASEGT. In nucleotides, the CDR3 is TGTGCCAGCGGTCCAGCGAACAGCAATCAGCCCCAGCATTTT. Its translation: CASGPANSNQPQHF.

This chain uses TRBV6-5 with TRBJ2-7; 9 positions agree with TRBD2. Germline V gene sequence: CDR1 MNHEY, CDR2 SVGAGI. The CDR3 loop spans 16 amino acids. After removal of 2 bases from V and 3 bases from J, the junction contained 8 bases not matched to a gene. The CDR3 DNA reads TGTGCCAGCAGTTACCGGGATAGCGGGGGCTTCTACGAGCAGTACTTC. Translation: CASSYRDSGGFYEQYF.

The rearrangement links TRBV6-4 to TRBJ2-5, with a tentative D call TRBD2 (6 bases). Germline values: CDR1 MRHNA, CDR2 SNTAGT. The CDR3 is 12 amino acids. V lost 2 bases to trimming and J lost 7 bases, with 8 bases between them. The CDR3 reads CASSDRGGTQYF. The DNA of the CDR3 is TGTGCCAGCAGTGACAGGGGAGGGACCCAGTACTTC.

The chain couples TRBV5-4 to TRBJ2-7; D ambiguous. Between the trimmed V and J ends, which lost 3 bases and 1 base, there was a span of 5 bases. CDR1 and CDR2 (germline): SGHNT, YYREEE (reference sequence). The CDR3 is 12 residues long. The CDR3: CASSSASYEQYF. CDR3 DNA sequence: TGTGCCAGCAGCTCCGCGTCCTACGAGCAGTACTTC.

The chain links TRBV7-2 to TRBJ1-1; no firm D call. The CDR3 consists of 14 residues. Germline loops: CDR1 SGHTA, CDR2 FQGNSA. The germline V and J ends were trimmed by 2 bases and 1 base, with 8 bases remaining between them. The CDR3 bases are TGTGCCAGCAGCTTACGATCGGGGAACACTGAAGCTTTCTTT. Residues: CASSLRSGNTEAFF.

The chain has TRBV29-1 and TRBJ1-2, with D hard to call. V was trimmed by 4 bases and J by 6 bases, leaving 6 bases between them. This CDR3 is 10 amino acids long. Looked up from germline, CDR1 is SQVTM and CDR2 is ANQGSEA. The CDR3: CSVGEDGYTF. The CDR3 DNA reads as TGCAGCGTTGGGGAGGATGGCTACACCTTC.